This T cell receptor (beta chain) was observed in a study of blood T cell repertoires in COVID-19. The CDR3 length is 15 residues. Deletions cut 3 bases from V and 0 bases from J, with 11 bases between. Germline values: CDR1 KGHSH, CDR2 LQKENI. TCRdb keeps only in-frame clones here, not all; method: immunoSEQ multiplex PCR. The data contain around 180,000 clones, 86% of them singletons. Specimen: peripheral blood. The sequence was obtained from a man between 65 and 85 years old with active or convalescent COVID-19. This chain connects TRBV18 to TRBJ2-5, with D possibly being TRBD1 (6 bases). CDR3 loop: CASSPPGTNQETQYF. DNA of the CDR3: TGTGCCAGCTCACCGCCGGGGACAAACCAAGAGACCCAGTACTTC. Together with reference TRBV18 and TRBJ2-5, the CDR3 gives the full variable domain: NAGVMQNPRHLVRRRGQEARLRCSPMKGHSHVYWYRQLPEEGLKFMVYLQKENIIDESGMPKERFSAEFPKEGPSILRIQQVVRGDSAAYFCASSPPGTNQETQYFGPGTRLLVL.